The sequence of this T cell receptor beta chain was determined in a study of blood T cell repertoires in COVID-19. The CDR3 has 13 residues. Per germline, CDR1 GTSNPN and CDR2 SVGIG (reference sequence). The V and J ends lost 1 base and 4 bases respectively, with 8 bases between them. This clone is a singleton in its sample. Sequenced by immunoSEQ multiplex PCR; TCRdb stores in-frame clones only, minus some. This table has more than 300,000 clones, 80% to 90% appearing once. The chain recombines TRBV30 with TRBJ2-1, with a weak D call TRBD1 (5 bases). The receptor was isolated from a woman aged 18-30 years who had recovered from COVID-19. What was sequenced was PBMCs or T cells enriched from blood (not recorded which). CDR3 loop: CAWSEDSYNEQFF. CDR3 sequence (DNA): TGTGCCTGGAGTGAAGACAGTTACAATGAGCAGTTCTTC. The variable domain in full, completed from reference TRBV30 and TRBJ2-1, reads SQTIHQWPATLVQPVGSPLSLECTVEGTSNPNLYWYRQAAGRGLQLLFYSVGIGQISSEVPQNLSASRPQDRQFILSSKKLLLSDSGFYLCAWSEDSYNEQFFGPGTRLTVL.